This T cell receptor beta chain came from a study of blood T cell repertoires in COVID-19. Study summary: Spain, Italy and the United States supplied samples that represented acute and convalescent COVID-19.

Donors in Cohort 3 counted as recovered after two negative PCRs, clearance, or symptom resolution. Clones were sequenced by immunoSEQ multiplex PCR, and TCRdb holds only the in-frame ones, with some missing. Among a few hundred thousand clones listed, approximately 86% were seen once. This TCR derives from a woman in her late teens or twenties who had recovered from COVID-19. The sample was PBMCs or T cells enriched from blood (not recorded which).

Written as DNA, the CDR3 is TGTGCCAGCTCACCGGACAGGGTCTGGCAGCCCCAGCATTTT. Its protein is CASSPDRVWQPQHF. The V gene is TRBV18, the J gene TRBJ1-5, with 8 nucleotides matching TRBD1. Losses at the gene ends were 3 bases for V and 7 bases for J; bases not matched to a gene: 5. There are 14 residues in the CDR3. The germline V gene has CDR1 KGHSH and CDR2 LQKENI.